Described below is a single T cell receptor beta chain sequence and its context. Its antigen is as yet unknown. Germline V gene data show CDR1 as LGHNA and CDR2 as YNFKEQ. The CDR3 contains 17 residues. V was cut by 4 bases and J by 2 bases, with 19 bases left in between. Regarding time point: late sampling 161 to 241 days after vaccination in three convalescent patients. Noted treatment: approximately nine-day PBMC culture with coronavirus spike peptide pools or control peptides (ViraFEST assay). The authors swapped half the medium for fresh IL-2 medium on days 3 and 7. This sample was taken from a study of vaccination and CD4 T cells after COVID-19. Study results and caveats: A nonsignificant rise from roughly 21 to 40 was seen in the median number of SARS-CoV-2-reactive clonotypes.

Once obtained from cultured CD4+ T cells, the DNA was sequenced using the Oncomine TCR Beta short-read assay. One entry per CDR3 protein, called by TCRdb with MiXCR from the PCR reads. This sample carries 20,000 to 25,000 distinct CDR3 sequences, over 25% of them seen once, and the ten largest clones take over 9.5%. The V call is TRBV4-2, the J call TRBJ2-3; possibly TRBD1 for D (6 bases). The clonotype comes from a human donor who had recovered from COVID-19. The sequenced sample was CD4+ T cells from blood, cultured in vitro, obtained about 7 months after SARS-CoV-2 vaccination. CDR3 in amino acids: CASSLQAGTPYTDTQYF. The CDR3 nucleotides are TGTGCCAGCAGCCTTCAAGCCGGGACACCTTACACAGATACGCAGTATTTT.